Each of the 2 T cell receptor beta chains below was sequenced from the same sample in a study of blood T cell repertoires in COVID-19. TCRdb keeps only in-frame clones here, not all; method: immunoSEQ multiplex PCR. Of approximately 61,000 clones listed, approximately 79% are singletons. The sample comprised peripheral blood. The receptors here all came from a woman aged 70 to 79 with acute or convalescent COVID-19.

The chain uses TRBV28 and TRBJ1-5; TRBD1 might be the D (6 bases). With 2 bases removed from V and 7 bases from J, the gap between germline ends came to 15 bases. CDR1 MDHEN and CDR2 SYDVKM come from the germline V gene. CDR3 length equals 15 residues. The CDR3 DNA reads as TGTGCCAGCAGTTTAAACTTGGCAGGGGTCCAGCCCCAGCATTTT. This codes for CASSLNLAGVQPQHF.

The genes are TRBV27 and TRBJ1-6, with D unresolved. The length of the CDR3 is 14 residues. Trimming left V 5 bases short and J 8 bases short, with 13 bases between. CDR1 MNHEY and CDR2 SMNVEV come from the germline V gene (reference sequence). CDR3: CASSQAGIHSPLHF. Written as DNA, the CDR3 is TGTGCCAGCAGTCAGGCCGGCATTCATTCACCCCTCCACTTT.